This record covers a single TCR beta chain. This clonotype was recorded at least ten times. The antigen this receptor binds is unknown. No clone much larger than this one lies a single base away; base qualities are absent. V gives up 1 base and J gives up 2 bases, and the segment between their germline ends measures 15 bases. CDR3 length: 16 amino acids, cysteine to phenylalanine. The sequence is cut down to CDR3 DNA, 48 bases in frame from base 1. Via the germline V gene, CDR1 is SGHTA and CDR2 FQGNSA. This sample was included in a study of read filtering for tumor transcriptome and immune sequencing (dated by TCRdb to about 2020). Describing the broader study: Of the patients in the cohort, some 17 were male and approximately 15 were female, and their mean age was approximately 66 years, with a range of roughly 45 to 90. Under revised international staging, roughly eight patients fell into R-ISS I, about 17 into R-ISS II and about seven into R-ISS III. After DNase treatment, whole-transcriptome libraries were prepared using the TruSeq RNA Access Library Prep Kit. TCR-region mapped reads per sample ranged from about 3.5 to 10.27 million with IR-seq versus only roughly 85 to 1,300 with RNA-seq. The study compared TCR repertoires from targeted immune repertoire sequencing and bulk whole-transcriptome sequencing run on the same bone marrow samples. A main aim was a read-filtering strategy for immune repertoire data, specifically whether clonotypes supported by a single read should be removed.

Every patient had bone marrow sampled at the time of active disease. Isolation of bone marrow mononuclear cells was performed by Ficoll-Hypaque density gradient centrifugation. To remove myeloma plasma cells, the cells were labeled with CD138 magnetic microbeads on a MACS separator, and CD138-negative cells were then collected by negative selection. Flow cytometry on an Attune NxT with CD138 antibodies was used to check the purity of the isolated cells. Total RNA was extracted with TRIzol reagent and quantified with a NanoDrop spectrophotometer. Paired RNA-seq and IR-seq were performed on each patient's CD138-negative bone marrow sample. The Immunoverse kit was used to build TCR libraries from 400 to 500 ng RNA, with molecular barcoded adaptors covering alpha/delta and beta/gamma chains. The same RNA used for transcriptome sequencing was used for TCR library preparation. Sequencing of the TCR libraries was done on an Illumina HiSeq 4000 with 2 x 150 cycles. As for how the authors treated the data: Using MiXCR, which included quality filtering and error correction, TCR reads were aligned to human V, D, J and C references and then assembled into CDR3 clonotypes. The tcR package in R was used for analysis of clonotype counts and gene usage diversity. For inspection of raw mapping reads, RNA-seq reads were mapped by STAR aligner version 2.5.3a onto GRCh37 of the human genome. IR-seq fastq files were randomly downsampled with Seqtk 1.3 to test the effect of sequencing depth on detected clonotypes. In TCRdb, the public reads were trimmed at Q25 with fastp and aligned with MiXCR, with productive beta chains retained. Rows are combined by CDR3 protein, so each entry shows the most common genes and DNA. TCRdb, not the original authors, processed these V and J calls. The sample data list about 130,000 distinct CDR3 sequences, and about an eighth of these were observed just once. Of the sample, 11% falls within the top ten clones.

Overall results and qualifications from the work: Single-read clonotypes made up around 85% of clonotypes but only around 4% of total reads in IR-seq, compared with approximately 75% of clonotypes and approximately 40% of reads in RNA-seq. IR-seq captured clonotypes at much higher depth and more reliably than RNA-seq, and smaller IR-seq throughput sufficed to identify most shared clonotypes. The sorted CD138-negative fraction was a mixed bone marrow immune population, not purified T cells. Removing single-read clonotypes increased the correlation between IR-seq and RNA-seq shared clonotype proportions.

The receptor's source is a donor aged 40 or over with multiple myeloma. The sequenced sample consisted of a population of CD138-negative cells sorted from bone marrow. The meaning of the sample's cell subset or site label: bone marrow mononuclear cells depleted of CD138+ plasma/myeloma cells by negative magnetic selection. Recombination linked TRBV7-2 to TRBJ2-7, with the D call perhaps TRBD1 or TRBD2, each one matching 5 bases. For the CDR3, the sequence is CASSLGPGTTAYEQYF. The nucleotide sequence is given as TGTGCCAGCAGCTTAGGCCCCGGGACGACAGCCTACGAGCAGTACTTC.